Following are 18 T cell receptor beta chains from one sample sequenced in a study of vaccination effects on CD4 cells after COVID-19. These receptors' antigens are unknown. Having been cultured for roughly 11 days, the cells underwent CD4+ T cell isolation. Measured with immunoSEQ multiplex PCR; TCRdb has only the in-frame clones, and not every one. The sample records around 26,000 clones, over 65% being singletons. Sequencing used CD4+ T cells from PBMCs cultured without peptide, obtained before COVID-19 vaccination. The receptors here all came from a human donor who received a COVID-19 vaccine.

The chain carries TRBV28 and TRBJ1-6; a possible D gene is TRBD1 (5 bases). This CDR3 contains 14 residues. Trimming removed 7 bases at V and 7 bases at J, with 14 bases between. Per the germline V gene, CDR1 is MDHEN and CDR2 is SYDVKM. The CDR3 nucleotides read TGTGCCAGCAACGAGGGCGGGGGGAATTCACCCCTCCACTTT. Translation: CASNEGGGNSPLHF.

This clone was seen a handful of times. The V gene is TRBV7-2, the J gene TRBJ1-1; possible D gene TRBD1, 6 bases. CDR3 length: 14 amino acids. V was shortened by 6 bases and J by 1 base, with 12 bases between the two germline ends. Germline V gene sequence: CDR1 SGHTA, CDR2 FQGNSA. DNA of the CDR3: TGTGCCAGCAGGGAAGGGGGGGAGAACACTGAAGCTTTCTTT. It yields the protein CASREGGENTEAFF.

The chain uses TRBV27 and TRBJ1-5, with 9 bases that match TRBD1. Germline V gene data show CDR1 as MNHEY and CDR2 as SMNVEV (reference sequence). The CDR3 extends over 15 amino acids. V lost 4 bases to trimming and J lost 7 bases; unmatched junction nucleotides: 8. Here the CDR3 DNA reads TGTGCCAGCAGTTCACAGGGGGCAAGGGGGCAGCCCCAGCATTTT. Residues: CASSSQGARGQPQHF.

This chain uses TRBV10-1 with TRBJ1-6; the match to TRBD1 covers 10 bases. CDR1 WNHNN and CDR2 SYGVQD come from the germline V gene (reference sequence). The CDR3 covers 16 residues. The V segment lost 4 bases and the J segment 7 bases; nucleotides outside the gene matches: 7. Here the CDR3 reads CASSGHRGQGNSPLHF. CDR3 nucleotide sequence: TGCGCCAGCAGTGGCCACCGGGGACAGGGGAATTCACCCCTCCACTTT.

The rearrangement links TRBV6-6 to TRBJ2-1; 8 bases align to TRBD2. J lost 5 bases, V lost 4 bases, and 10 bases had no gene match. CDR1 MNHNY and CDR2 SVGAGI come from the germline V gene (reference sequence). CDR3 length equals 16 residues. The CDR3 DNA is TGTGCCAGCAGTTCCGCAGCGGGAGTCGCGGACAATGAGCAGTTCTTC. Its protein is CASSSAAGVADNEQFF.

This chain connects TRBV20-1 to TRBJ2-5, with D unresolved. V was shortened by 1 base and J by 5 bases, with 5 bases between the two germline ends. Per the germline V gene, CDR1 is DFQATT and CDR2 is SNEGSKA (reference sequence). This CDR3 contains 11 residues. The CDR3 region is CSARGKETQYF. The CDR3 nucleotides are TGCAGTGCTAGAGGAAAGGAGACCCAGTACTTC.

This chain connects TRBV20-1 to TRBJ2-3; D may be TRBD2 (6 bases). V dropped 5 bases and J dropped 8 bases, with 11 bases sitting between them. The CDR3 totals 11 residues. CDR1 DFQATT and CDR2 SNEGSKA come from the germline V gene (reference sequence). The CDR3 spells CSAYTGGTQYF. CDR3 DNA: TGCAGTGCTTATACCGGGGGTACGCAGTATTTT.

The V call is TRBV7-8, the J call TRBJ2-7; D is undetermined. Trimming took 3 bases from V and 0 from J, leaving 6 bases between them. Per the germline V gene, CDR1 is SGHVS and CDR2 is FQNEAQ. CDR3 size: 13 residues. CDR3 loop: CASSFKSSYEQYF. In DNA form, the CDR3 reads TGTGCCAGCAGCTTCAAGAGCTCCTACGAGCAGTACTTC.

The V call is TRBV5-1, the J call TRBJ2-1; 7 bases line up with TRBD2. The germline V gene has CDR1 SGHRS and CDR2 YFSETQ. This CDR3 region has 16 residues. J was trimmed by 5 bases and V by 4 bases; bases with no gene match: 12. The CDR3, as DNA: TGCGCCAGCAGCCCCTGGGGGGGGAGGGCCCACAATGAGCAGTTCTTC. Translating it yields CASSPWGGRAHNEQFF.

This clone came up once. The genes are TRBV19 and TRBJ1-2; 7 bases align to TRBD1. The CDR3 loop spans 16 amino acids. Germline V gives CDR1 LNHDA, CDR2 SQIVND (reference sequence). V lost 0 bases and J lost 2; bases outside the gene matches: 6. The CDR3 DNA sequence: TGTGCCAGTAGTATAGAAGGGACAGCCCTCAACTATGGCTACACCTTC. This codes for CASSIEGTALNYGYTF.

The chain is built from TRBV28 and TRBJ1-6, with D possibly TRBD1 on 5 matching bases. The CDR3 is 13 residues long. Germline assignment: CDR1 MDHEN and CDR2 SYDVKM. Trimming took 6 bases from V and 9 from J, leaving 12 bases between them. CDR3: CASSSVQGSPLHF. The CDR3 region has the DNA TGTGCCAGCAGCTCCGTTCAGGGTTCACCCCTCCACTTT.

The V and J genes are TRBV19 and TRBJ1-5; D not resolved. CDR1 LNHDA and CDR2 SQIVND come from the germline V gene (reference sequence). V was pared by 3 bases and J by 2 bases, with 8 bases between. CDR3 size: 14 residues. This CDR3 reads CASSISAGNQPQHF. CDR3 coding DNA: TGTGCCAGTAGTATCTCAGCCGGCAATCAGCCCCAGCATTTT.

CDR3 coding DNA: TGTGCCAGCAGCTTGGGAGGGCAGCTCACTGAAGCTTTCTTT. This codes for CASSLGGQLTEAFF. The chain uses TRBV5-6 and TRBJ1-1; no clear D. Germline CDR1 reads SGHDT; CDR2 reads YYEEEE. Deletions cut 0 bases from V and 4 bases from J, with 10 bases between. The CDR3 runs to 14 residues.

The rearrangement uses TRBV6-2 or TRBV6-3 and TRBJ1-6; 9 bases are shared with TRBD1. The trim removed 2 bases at V and 7 bases at J, leaving 3 bases unmatched. This CDR3 is built from 15 residues. CDR1 is MNHEY, CDR2 SVGEGT, per germline. As DNA, the CDR3 is TGTGCCAGCAGTTACAGGACAGGGGACAATTCACCCCTCCACTTT. This codes for CASSYRTGDNSPLHF.

V and J are TRBV6-2 or TRBV6-3 and TRBJ1-2, with 9 bases identical to TRBD1. This CDR3 comprises 14 residues. The V gene end was trimmed by 6 bases and the J gene end by 7 bases; junction bases not matched to a gene: 9. CDR1 and CDR2 from the germline V gene are MNHEY and SVGEGT. The CDR3 coding sequence is TGTGCCAGCAGCTCCGGGACAGGGAGTGGTGGCTACACCTTC. It specifies CASSSGTGSGGYTF.

V usage is TRBV10-3 and J usage is TRBJ2-1, with D possibly matching TRBD1 (7 bases). V was cut by 3 bases and J by 1 base, with 16 bases left in between. In germline, CDR1 is ENHRY, CDR2 SYGVKD. There are 17 residues in the CDR3. DNA of the CDR3: TGTGCCATCAGTGATCTAACAGGGGCGGGGTCCTACAATGAGCAGTTCTTC. This codes for CAISDLTGAGSYNEQFF.

The gene calls are TRBV7-6 and TRBJ2-3; no clear D gene. The CDR3 has 15 residues. With 2 bases removed from V and 3 bases from J, the gap between germline ends came to 12 bases. Germline V gives CDR1 SGHVS, CDR2 FNYEAQ. CDR3 bases: TGTGCCAGCAGCTTAAGGCCCGCCCAGACAGATACGCAGTATTTT. Its protein product is CASSLRPAQTDTQYF. Filled out from reference TRBV7-6 and TRBJ2-3, the complete variable domain reads GAGVSQSPRYKVTKRGQDVALRCDPISGHVSLYWYRQALGQGPEFLTYFNYEAQQDKSGLPNDRFSAERPEGSISTLTIQRTEQRDSAMYRCASSLRPAQTDTQYFGPGTRLTVL.

Written as DNA, the CDR3 is TGCGCCAGCAGCTTGGCCCGGGCAGATACGCAGTATTTT. This sequence encodes CASSLARADTQYF. The chain employs TRBV5-1 and TRBJ2-3; D is unclear. Trimming stripped 0 bases from V and 4 bases from J, with 6 bases between. The germline V gene encodes CDR1 SGHRS and CDR2 YFSETQ. The CDR3 is 13 amino acids.